The TCR beta chain described here comes from a study of Graves' ophthalmopathy and Graves' hyperthyroidism. Regarding the study as a whole: Most thyroid-expanded clonotypes exceeding 0.001 frequency were also found in blood.

Researchers turned away patients with other autoimmune diseases, uncontrolled infections, pregnancy or lactation. This clonotype was counted ten times or more. The antigen remains undetermined. Beta-chain TCR CDR3 regions were amplified from RNA transcripts. HTBI-primed first-round RT-PCR preceded second-round multiplex PCR. TCRdb re-analysed the multiplex PCR reads in MiXCR, keeping a single row per CDR3 protein. The sample holds approximately 700,000 distinct CDR3 sequences, approximately 39% seen once. Source material: peripheral blood. This clonotype originated in an adult man with Graves' ophthalmopathy.

The CDR3 loop reads CASSPRGPRSYEQYF. CDR3 DNA: TGTGCCAGCAGCCCGCGGGGCCCGCGCTCCTACGAGCAGTACTTC. This chain joins TRBV7-8 and TRBJ2-7; a possible D gene is TRBD2 (6 bases). The CDR3 is 15 residues long. Germline lookup yields CDR1 SGHVS and CDR2 FQNEAQ. Trimming stripped 5 bases from V and 0 bases from J, with 14 bases between.